Included here is one T cell receptor (beta chain) sequence, with context. TCRdb's copy holds only in-frame clones and misses some; the assay was immunoSEQ multiplex PCR. The sample lists around 2,000,000 clones; approximately 94% were seen once. The sample is drawn from a study of shared clonotypes between healthy human individuals. CDR1 and CDR2 (germline): SGHAT, FQNNGV. There are 15 residues in the CDR3. Losses at the gene ends were 3 bases for V and 0 bases for J; bases not matched to a gene: 5. Terminally differentiated effector memory CD45RA+ cells were left out of the naive CD8 fraction, which was CD45RO-negative and positively selected for CCR7.

The chain joins TRBV11-2 to TRBJ2-7, with 7 nucleotides matching TRBD2. Sequenced material: naive CD8+ T cells sorted from blood. This TCR was recovered from a man younger than 35 in good health. The CDR3 region has the DNA TGTGCCAGCAGCTTCACTAGCGCGACCTCCTACGAGCAGTACTTC. Its protein is CASSFTSATSYEQYF.